This T cell receptor beta chain was profiled in a study of human T cells and chemical hapten exposure. Indicated time point: patch test 1, 2 weeks after DPC sensitization. As to treatment: therapeutic diphenylcyclopropenone sensitization with weekly scalp DPC. Whole blood, unfractionated, served as the material for total RNA extraction. The library gave individual cDNA molecules unique molecular identifiers. TCRdb independently ran MiXCR on the RACE reads; one entry per CDR3 protein. The sample contains some 52,000 distinct CDR3 sequences, roughly 11% of which appear only once. Sequenced here: whole blood, sampled in connection with sensitization to the hapten diphenylcyclopropenone (DPC). The receptor was derived from a woman aged 35 to 49 with alopecia areata. Some clones in this sample may be carry-over from other donors' samples.

The CDR3 sequence is CSVRETGNTIYF. CDR3 nucleotide sequence: TGCAGCGTTCGGGAGACTGGAAACACCATATATTTT. The chain links TRBV29-1 to TRBJ1-3; D call uncertain. The CDR3 runs 12 residues. Germline CDR1 reads SQVTM; CDR2 reads ANQGSEA. The germline V and J ends were trimmed by 5 bases and 2 bases, with 7 bases remaining between them.